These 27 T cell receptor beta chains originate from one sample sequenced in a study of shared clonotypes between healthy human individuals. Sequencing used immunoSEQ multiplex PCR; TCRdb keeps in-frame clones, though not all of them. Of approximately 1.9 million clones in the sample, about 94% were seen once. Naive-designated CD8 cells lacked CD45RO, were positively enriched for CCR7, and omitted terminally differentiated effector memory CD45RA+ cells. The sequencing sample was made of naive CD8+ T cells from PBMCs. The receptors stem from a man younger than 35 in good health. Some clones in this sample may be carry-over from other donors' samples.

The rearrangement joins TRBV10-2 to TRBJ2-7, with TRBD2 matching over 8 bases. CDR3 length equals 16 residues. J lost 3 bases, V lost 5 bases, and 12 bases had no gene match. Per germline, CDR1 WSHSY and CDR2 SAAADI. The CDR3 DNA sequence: TGCGCCAGCAGTCCCCTCTCCACAGCGGGAGACTACGAGCAGTACTTC. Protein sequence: CASSPLSTAGDYEQYF.

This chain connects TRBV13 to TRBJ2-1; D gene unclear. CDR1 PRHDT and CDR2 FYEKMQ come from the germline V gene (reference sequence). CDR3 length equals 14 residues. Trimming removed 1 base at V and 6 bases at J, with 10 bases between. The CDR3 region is CASSLERSINEQFF. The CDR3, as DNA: TGTGCCAGCAGCTTAGAGAGGAGCATCAATGAGCAGTTCTTC.

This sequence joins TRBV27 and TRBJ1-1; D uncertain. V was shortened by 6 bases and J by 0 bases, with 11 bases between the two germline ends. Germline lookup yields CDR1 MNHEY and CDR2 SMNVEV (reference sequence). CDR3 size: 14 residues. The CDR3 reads CASRVHDMNTEAFF. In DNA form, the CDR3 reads TGTGCCAGCAGGGTACATGACATGAACACTGAAGCTTTCTTT.

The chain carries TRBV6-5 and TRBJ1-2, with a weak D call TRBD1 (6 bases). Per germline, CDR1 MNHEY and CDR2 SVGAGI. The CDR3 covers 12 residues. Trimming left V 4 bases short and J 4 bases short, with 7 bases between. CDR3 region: CASSSDSYGYTF. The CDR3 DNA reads TGTGCCAGCAGTTCGGACAGCTATGGCTACACCTTC.

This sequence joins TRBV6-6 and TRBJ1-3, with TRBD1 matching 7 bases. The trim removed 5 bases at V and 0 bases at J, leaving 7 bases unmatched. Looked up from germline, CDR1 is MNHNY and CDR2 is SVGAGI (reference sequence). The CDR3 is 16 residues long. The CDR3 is CASSTTQGISGNTIYF. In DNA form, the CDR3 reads TGTGCCAGCAGTACGACACAGGGGATCTCTGGAAACACCATATATTTT.

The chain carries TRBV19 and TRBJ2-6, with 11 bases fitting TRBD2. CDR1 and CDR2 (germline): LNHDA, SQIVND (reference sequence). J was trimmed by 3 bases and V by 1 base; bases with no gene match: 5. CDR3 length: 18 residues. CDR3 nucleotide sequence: TGTGCCAGTAGTATAGTACTAGCGGGAGTAGGTGGGGCCAACGTCCTGACTTTC. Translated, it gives CASSIVLAGVGGANVLTF.

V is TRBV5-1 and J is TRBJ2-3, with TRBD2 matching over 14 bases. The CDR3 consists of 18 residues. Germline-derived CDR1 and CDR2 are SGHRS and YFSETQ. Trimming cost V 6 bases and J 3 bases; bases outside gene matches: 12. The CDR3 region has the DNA TGCGCCAGCAATGCGGGAGGGACTAGCGGGAGTAGGACAGATACGCAGTATTTT. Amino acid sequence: CASNAGGTSGSRTDTQYF. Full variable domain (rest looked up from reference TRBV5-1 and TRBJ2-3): KAGVTQTPRYLIKTRGQQVTLSCSPISGHRSVSWYQQTPGQGLQFLFEYFSETQRNKGNFPGRFSGRQFSNSRSEMNVSTLELGDSALYLCASNAGGTSGSRTDTQYFGPGTRLTVL.

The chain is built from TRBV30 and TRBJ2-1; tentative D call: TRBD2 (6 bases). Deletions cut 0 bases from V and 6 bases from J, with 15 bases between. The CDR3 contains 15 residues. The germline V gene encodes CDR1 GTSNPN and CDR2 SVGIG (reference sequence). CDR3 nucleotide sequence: TGTGCCTGGAGTGTACGTGGCGGGATGCCCAATGAGCAGTTCTTC. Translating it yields CAWSVRGGMPNEQFF.

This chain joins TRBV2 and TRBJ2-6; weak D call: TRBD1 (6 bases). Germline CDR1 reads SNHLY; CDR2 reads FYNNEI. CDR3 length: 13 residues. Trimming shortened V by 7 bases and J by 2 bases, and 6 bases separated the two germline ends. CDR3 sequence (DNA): TGTGCCAGCAAGGGGGCTGGGGCCAACGTCCTGACTTTC. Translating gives CASKGAGANVLTF.

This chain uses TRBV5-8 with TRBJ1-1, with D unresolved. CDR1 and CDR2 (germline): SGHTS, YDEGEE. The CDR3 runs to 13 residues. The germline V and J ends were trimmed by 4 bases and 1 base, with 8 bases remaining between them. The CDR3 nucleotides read TGTGCCAGCAGCCACGACGGGAACACTGAAGCTTTCTTT. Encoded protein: CASSHDGNTEAFF.

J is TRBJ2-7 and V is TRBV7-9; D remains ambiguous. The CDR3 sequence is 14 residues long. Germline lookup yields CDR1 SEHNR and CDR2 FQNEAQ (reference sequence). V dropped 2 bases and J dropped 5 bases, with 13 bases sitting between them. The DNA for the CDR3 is TGTGCCAGCAGCTTAAACACGGACGGCGACGAGCAGTACTTC. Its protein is CASSLNTDGDEQYF.

CDR3 region: CASRFVSLPETQYF. The CDR3 DNA reads as TGTGCCAGCAGATTTGTGAGCCTCCCGGAGACCCAGTACTTC. J is TRBJ2-5 and V is TRBV6-5; D not resolved. Trimming pared 6 bases from V and 5 bases from J, leaving 16 bases between. The CDR3 sequence is 14 residues long. CDR1 and CDR2 (germline): MNHEY, SVGAGI.

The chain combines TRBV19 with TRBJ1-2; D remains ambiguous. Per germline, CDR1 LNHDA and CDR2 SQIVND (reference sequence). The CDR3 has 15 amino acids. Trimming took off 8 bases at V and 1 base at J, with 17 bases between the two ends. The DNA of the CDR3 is TGTGCCAGTTCTCCCGACAACAACCTTAACTATGGCTACACCTTC. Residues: CASSPDNNLNYGYTF.

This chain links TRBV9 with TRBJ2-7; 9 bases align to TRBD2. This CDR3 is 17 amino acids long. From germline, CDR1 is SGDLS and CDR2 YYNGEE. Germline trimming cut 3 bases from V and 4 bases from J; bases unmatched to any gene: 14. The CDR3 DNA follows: TGTGCCAGCAGCGGGGGGGCCCCTAGCGGGACCCGGTACGAGCAGTACTTC. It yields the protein CASSGGAPSGTRYEQYF.

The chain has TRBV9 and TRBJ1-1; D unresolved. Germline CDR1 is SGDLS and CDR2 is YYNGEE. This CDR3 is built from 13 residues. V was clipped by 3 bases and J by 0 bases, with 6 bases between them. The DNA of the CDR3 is TGTGCCAGCAGCGCGTTCATGAACACTGAAGCTTTCTTT. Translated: CASSAFMNTEAFF.

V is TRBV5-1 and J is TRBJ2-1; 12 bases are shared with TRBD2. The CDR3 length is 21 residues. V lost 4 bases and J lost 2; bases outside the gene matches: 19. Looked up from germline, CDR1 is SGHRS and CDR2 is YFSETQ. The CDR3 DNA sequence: TGCGCCAGCAGCCCGGGACGGGTTGAGCTAGGACTAGCGGGAACCTACAATGAGCAGTTCTTC. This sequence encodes CASSPGRVELGLAGTYNEQFF.

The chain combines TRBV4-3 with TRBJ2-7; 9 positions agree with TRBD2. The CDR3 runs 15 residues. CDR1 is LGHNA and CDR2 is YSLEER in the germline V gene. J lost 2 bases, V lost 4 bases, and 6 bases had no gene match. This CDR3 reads CASSPGVAGAYEQYF. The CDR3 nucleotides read TGCGCCAGCAGCCCCGGGGTAGCGGGAGCCTACGAGCAGTACTTC.

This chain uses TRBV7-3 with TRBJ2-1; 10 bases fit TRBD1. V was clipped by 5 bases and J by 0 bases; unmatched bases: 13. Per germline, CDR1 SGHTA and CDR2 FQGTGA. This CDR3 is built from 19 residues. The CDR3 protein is CASSPRDRGDLRSYNEQFF. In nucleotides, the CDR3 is TGTGCCAGCAGCCCCCGGGACAGGGGCGATCTCCGCTCCTACAATGAGCAGTTCTTC.

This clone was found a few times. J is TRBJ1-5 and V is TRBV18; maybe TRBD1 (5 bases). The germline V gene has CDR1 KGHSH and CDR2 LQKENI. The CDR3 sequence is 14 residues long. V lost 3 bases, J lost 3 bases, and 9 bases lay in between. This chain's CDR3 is CASSPGRVNQPQHF. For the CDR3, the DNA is TGTGCCAGCTCACCGGGACGGGTCAATCAGCCCCAGCATTTT.

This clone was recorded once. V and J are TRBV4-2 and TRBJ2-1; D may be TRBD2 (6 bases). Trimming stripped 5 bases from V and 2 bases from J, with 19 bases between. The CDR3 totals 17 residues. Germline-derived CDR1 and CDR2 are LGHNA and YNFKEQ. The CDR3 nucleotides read TGTGCCAGCAGCAAACCTAGCGTTCAAGATGCCTACAATGAGCAGTTCTTC. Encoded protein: CASSKPSVQDAYNEQFF.

CDR3 region: CASTQSPRGFDTGELFF. In nucleotides, the CDR3 is TGTGCCAGCACCCAAAGCCCACGGGGGTTCGACACCGGGGAGCTGTTTTTT. J is TRBJ2-2 and V is TRBV11-1; D might be TRBD2 (6 bases). CDR3 size: 17 residues. From germline, CDR1 is SGHAT and CDR2 FQDESV (reference sequence). V was pared by 7 bases and J by 3 bases, with 21 bases between.

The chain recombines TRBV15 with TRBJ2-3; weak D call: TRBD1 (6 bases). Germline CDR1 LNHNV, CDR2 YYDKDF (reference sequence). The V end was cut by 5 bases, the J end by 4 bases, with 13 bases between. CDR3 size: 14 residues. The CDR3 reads CATSPGHTADTQYF. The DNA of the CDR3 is TGTGCCACCAGCCCGGGACACACGGCAGATACGCAGTATTTT.

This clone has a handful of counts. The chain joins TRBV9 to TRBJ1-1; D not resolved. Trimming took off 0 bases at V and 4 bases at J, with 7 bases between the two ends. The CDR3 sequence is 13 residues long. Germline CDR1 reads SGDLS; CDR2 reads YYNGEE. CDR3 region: CASSVEVTTEAFF. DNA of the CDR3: TGTGCCAGCAGCGTAGAGGTTACCACTGAAGCTTTCTTT.

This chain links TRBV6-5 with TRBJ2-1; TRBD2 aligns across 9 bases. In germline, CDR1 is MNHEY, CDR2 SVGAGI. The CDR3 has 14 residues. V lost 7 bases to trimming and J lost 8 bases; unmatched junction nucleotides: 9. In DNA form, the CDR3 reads TGTGCCAGCACCGGCGGGAGGGCCTCGGATGAGCAGTTCTTC. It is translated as CASTGGRASDEQFF.

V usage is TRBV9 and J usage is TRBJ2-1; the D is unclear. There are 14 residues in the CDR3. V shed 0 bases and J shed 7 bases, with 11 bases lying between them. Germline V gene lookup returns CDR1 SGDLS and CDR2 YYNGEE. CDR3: CASSVEAFRNEQFF. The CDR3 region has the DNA TGTGCCAGCAGCGTAGAGGCCTTCAGGAATGAGCAGTTCTTC.

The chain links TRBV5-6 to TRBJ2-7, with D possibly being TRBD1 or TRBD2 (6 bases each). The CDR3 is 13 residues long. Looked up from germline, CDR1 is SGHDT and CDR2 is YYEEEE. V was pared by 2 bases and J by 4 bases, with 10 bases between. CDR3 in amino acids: CASSFPGAYEQYF. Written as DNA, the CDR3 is TGTGCCAGCAGCTTCCCGGGGGCTTACGAGCAGTACTTC.

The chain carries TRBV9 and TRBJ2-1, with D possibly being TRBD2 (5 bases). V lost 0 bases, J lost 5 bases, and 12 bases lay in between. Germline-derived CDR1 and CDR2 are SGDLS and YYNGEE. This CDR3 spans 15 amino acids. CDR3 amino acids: CASSVVTSLDNEQFF. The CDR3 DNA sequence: TGTGCCAGCAGCGTAGTTACTAGTTTAGACAATGAGCAGTTCTTC.